Listed here are 14 T cell receptor beta chains from one sample, sequenced in a study of beta chain features in type 1 diabetes. Expressed TCRB transcripts got sequenced, as all isolated RNA was reverse transcribed. Generated by immunoSEQ multiplex PCR, the TCRdb table keeps only in-frame clones and is missing some. The sample consists of about 130,000 clones, about a tenth of them appearing once. Input material: central memory CD4+ T cells from blood. These receptors originate from a man aged 18-30 years in good health.

This sequence joins TRBV7-2 and TRBJ2-5; no clear D. Trimming removed 5 bases at V and 0 bases at J, with 10 bases between. The CDR3 length is 14 residues. Germline V CDR1 and CDR2: SGHTA, FQGNSA. The CDR3 is CASSTGDYQETQYF. CDR3 bases: TGTGCCAGCAGCACTGGCGACTACCAAGAGACCCAGTACTTC.

This clone was counted between two and nine times. The genes are TRBV4-2 and TRBJ1-2; D unresolved. Germline lookup yields CDR1 LGHNA and CDR2 YNFKEQ. The CDR3 totals 11 residues. Trimming pared 3 bases from V and 10 bases from J, leaving 9 bases between. The CDR3, as DNA: TGTGCCAGCAGCCAGGTTGACATCTACACCTTC. This sequence encodes CASSQVDIYTF.

This clone turned up a few times. This CDR3 is CASSLISGGAEEQYF. The CDR3 DNA is TGTGCCAGCAGCTTAATCAGCGGGGGGGCCGAAGAGCAGTACTTC. V usage is TRBV7-2 and J usage is TRBJ2-7, with 10 bases that match TRBD2. In germline, CDR1 is SGHTA, CDR2 FQGNSA. With 2 bases clipped from V and 7 bases from J, the junction kept 8 bases outside the gene matches. CDR3 length: 15 residues.

This clone was counted only a few times. Other DNA sequences within the sample encode an identical CDR3. This chain connects TRBV6-5 to TRBJ1-6; 7 bases fit TRBD1. Germline assignment: CDR1 MNHEY and CDR2 SVGAGI. The V segment lost 5 bases and the J segment 9 bases; nucleotides outside the gene matches: 10. CDR3 length: 15 amino acids. In DNA form, the CDR3 reads TGTGCCAGCAGTAAAAAACAGGGGAAGGGTTCACCCCTCCACTTT. It encodes CASSKKQGKGSPLHF.

This clone was found a few times. The V call is TRBV6-6, the J call TRBJ2-5; 9 bases fit TRBD1. CDR3 size: 15 residues. With 4 bases clipped from V and 5 bases from J, the junction kept 8 bases outside the gene matches. Germline loops: CDR1 MNHNY, CDR2 SVGAGI (reference sequence). The CDR3 DNA reads as TGTGCCAGCAGTTCAGGACAGGGGCGCGGGGAGACCCAGTACTTC. It is translated as CASSSGQGRGETQYF.

This clone was detected only a few times. The CDR3 sequence: CASSQVSGAGNTIYF. The CDR3 DNA reads TGTGCCAGCAGCCAAGTATCAGGGGCTGGAAACACCATATATTTT. This sequence joins TRBV14 and TRBJ1-3, with TRBD1 as a possible D gene (6 bases). Germline V gene sequence: CDR1 SGHDN, CDR2 FVKESK. V was trimmed by 1 base and J by 2 bases, leaving 9 bases between them. The length of the CDR3 is 15 residues.

This chain connects TRBV7-3 to TRBJ2-1; 10 nucleotides agree with TRBD1. The CDR3 runs to 14 residues. V gave up 5 bases and J gave up 7 bases; unmatched junction bases: 5. Per the germline V gene, CDR1 is SGHTA and CDR2 is FQGTGA. The CDR3 reads CASSPDRGFNEQFF. The CDR3 coding sequence is TGTGCCAGCAGCCCGGACAGGGGGTTTAATGAGCAGTTCTTC.

This rearrangement joins TRBV5-4 to TRBJ1-2, with 8 bases matching TRBD1. CDR1 is SGHNT, CDR2 YYREEE, per germline (reference sequence). The CDR3 sequence is 15 residues long. Losses at the gene ends were 3 bases for V and 4 bases for J; bases not matched to a gene: 8. CDR3 amino acids: CASSSRDRRSYGYTF. Here the CDR3 DNA reads TGTGCCAGCAGCTCTCGGGACAGGAGGAGCTATGGCTACACCTTC.

This clone was counted a few times. The rearrangement uses TRBV29-1 and TRBJ2-6; 10 bases map to TRBD1. The CDR3 sequence is 15 residues long. The V gene's germline CDR1 is SQVTM and CDR2 ANQGSEA. J gave up 3 bases and V 6 bases, and 5 bases lay outside the gene matches. CDR3 DNA: TGCAGCGTGGGACAGGGGTTAAGTGGGGCCAACGTCCTGACTTTC. It specifies CSVGQGLSGANVLTF. Using reference TRBV29-1 and TRBJ2-6 for the parts outside the CDR3, the full variable domain is SAVISQKPSRDICQRGTSLTIQCQVDSQVTMMFWYRQQPGQSLTLIATANQGSEATYESGFVIDKFPISRPNLTFSTLTVSNMSPEDSSIYLCSVGQGLSGANVLTFGAGSRLTVL.

The chain couples TRBV10-3 to TRBJ1-6; D ambiguous. This CDR3 comprises 15 residues. The germline V gene encodes CDR1 ENHRY and CDR2 SYGVKD. V shed 0 bases and J shed 6 bases, with 9 bases lying between them. The CDR3 sequence: CAISESEVSNSPLHF. DNA for the CDR3: TGTGCCATCAGTGAGTCGGAGGTCAGTAATTCACCCCTCCACTTT.

The chain uses TRBV5-1 and TRBJ2-5; 11 bases align to TRBD2. The end of the DNA is better explained by TRBJ2-7, so the J call may be wrong. Germline V lookup: CDR1 SGHRS, CDR2 YFSETQ. CDR3 length: 15 amino acids. The CDR3 nucleotides are TGCGCCAGCAAAATAGCGGGGGGGCTCTCCTACGAGCAGTACTTC. Residues: CASKIAGGLSYEQYF.

V gene TRBV5-1 combines with J gene TRBJ2-3; weak D call: TRBD2 (7 bases). Deletions cut 0 bases from V and 1 base from J, with 15 bases between. CDR1 and CDR2 from the germline V gene are SGHRS and YFSETQ. This CDR3 has 17 amino acids. The CDR3 loop is CASSLGLGGRGTDTQYF. As DNA, the CDR3 is TGCGCCAGCAGCTTGGGTCTGGGGGGGCGCGGCACAGATACGCAGTATTTT.

The V gene is TRBV27, the J gene TRBJ2-6; D gene unclear. The CDR3 consists of 15 residues. The V gene's germline CDR1 is MNHEY and CDR2 SMNVEV (reference sequence). Trimming pared 5 bases from V and 0 bases from J, leaving 8 bases between. The DNA for the CDR3 is TGTGCCAGCAGTGAGCTTTTCTCTGGGGCCAACGTCCTGACTTTC. Encoded protein: CASSELFSGANVLTF.

The chain has TRBV27 and TRBJ2-1; D possibly corresponds to TRBD1 (5 bases). Trimming took off 2 bases at V and 10 bases at J, with 9 bases between the two ends. The CDR3 spans 12 residues. CDR1 is MNHEY and CDR2 is SMNVEV in the germline V gene (reference sequence). The CDR3 protein is CASSLQGWEQFF. The CDR3 nucleotides read TGTGCCAGCAGTTTACAGGGTTGGGAGCAGTTCTTC.